This T cell receptor (beta chain) was observed in a study of a mutant IDH1 vaccine in newly diagnosed glioma. The overall study: Patients were pretreated with radiotherapy, temozolomide, or both, mostly both. Study observations and caveats: Altogether, almost 95% of patients exhibited vaccine-induced immune responses.

Germline V gene data show CDR1 as SNHLY and CDR2 as FYNNEI. The V gene end was trimmed by 2 bases and the J gene end by 8 bases; junction bases not matched to a gene: 11. The CDR3 is 17 amino acids. TCRdb's copy holds only in-frame clones and misses some; the assay was immunoSEQ multiplex PCR. The sample holds tens of thousands of clones; 86% are singletons and the top ten take approximately 2.6%. Points on this clone: What it recognizes is unknown.

Documented time point: baseline, week 1 (first vaccination visit). As for treatment: pre-vaccination baseline after standard-of-care therapy. Donors' newly diagnosed IDH1-mutant WHO grade 3 or 4 astrocytomas lacked nuclear ATRX. The source is a man aged 25 to 45 with glioma. The material sequenced was PBMCs, taken from a glioma patient treated with radiotherapy, temozolomide or both. The chain uses TRBV2 and TRBJ2-1, with 11 positions matching TRBD2. The CDR3 region has the DNA TGTGCCAGCAGTGAACGGATAGCGGGGGGGTATTTTTATGAGCAGTTCTTC. Amino acid sequence: CASSERIAGGYFYEQFF.